This T cell receptor beta chain was sequenced in a study of blood T cell repertoires in COVID-19. Study context: Sites across the United States, Italy and Spain contributed samples from acute and convalescent COVID-19. Sample material is recorded as cDNA or gDNA derived from T cells, B-cell-depleted T cells, or PBMCs.

In the original workflow: Researchers report that nucleated cell counts were estimated from reference gene primer amplification. Using immunoSEQ multiplex PCR, the repertoire was profiled, and TCRdb retains in-frame clones only, with some absent. Clone size and the V and J calls come from that table; the DNA yielded D and trimming. The repertoire holds tens of thousands of clones, with roughly 86% as singletons. Germline loops: CDR1 SGHVS, CDR2 FQNEAQ. J gave up 1 base and V 5 bases, and 3 bases lay outside the gene matches. The CDR3 runs to 14 residues. Sequencing was carried out using peripheral blood. V is TRBV7-8 and J is TRBJ2-3, with 7 bases fitting TRBD2. This receptor was obtained from a human donor in a cohort sampled during active COVID-19. The CDR3 loop is CASSPREGTDTQYF. The CDR3 DNA reads as TGTGCCAGCAGCCCTCGGGAGGGCACAGATACGCAGTATTTT.